The present T cell receptor beta chain was sequenced within a study of T cells in Graves' hyperthyroidism and ophthalmopathy. About the research overall: Staff took peripheral blood when the initial diagnosis was made, before any treatment began.

The trim removed 6 bases at V and 7 bases at J, leaving 5 bases unmatched. CDR1 is WNHNN and CDR2 is SYGVQD in the germline V gene (reference sequence). This CDR3 comprises 13 residues. Used for diagnoses were clinical symptoms, serum thyroxine and TRAb, thyroid ultrasound and orbital computed tomography. RNA transcripts served as the template for amplifying TCR beta CDR3 regions. The TCR CDR3 first-round RT-PCR relied on the HTBI primer set. TCRdb recomputed calls from the multiplex PCR reads with MiXCR, one row per CDR3 protein. The sample shows around 690,000 distinct CDR3 sequences, about a fifth of them seen only once.

The chain recombines TRBV10-1 with TRBJ2-1; 8 nucleotides line up with TRBD2. The clonotype originates from a man aged 25-45 years with Graves' ophthalmopathy. Specimen: blood. The CDR3 spells CASRPSGSNEQFF. The CDR3 DNA is TGCGCCAGCAGGCCCAGCGGGAGTAATGAGCAGTTCTTC.